A single sample is the source of the 24 T cell receptor beta chains below, sequenced in a study of early T cells in non-severe SARS-CoV-2 infection. TCRdb independently ran MiXCR on the 5' RACE reads; one entry per CDR3 protein. This repertoire shows some 64,000 distinct CDR3 sequences, 9% to 10% found once; its top ten account for 15% to 19%. Specimen: whole blood, collected at baseline. All receptors come from an adult who was a healthcare worker with PCR-confirmed SARS-CoV-2 infection or an uninfected control (not recorded which).

V usage is TRBV11-2 and J usage is TRBJ2-1; 9 bases map to TRBD1. Germline trimming cut 5 bases from V and 6 bases from J; bases unmatched to any gene: 5. Germline V CDR1 and CDR2: SGHAT, FQNNGV. This CDR3 has 14 amino acids. CDR3 sequence reads: CASSRDRVANEQFF. CDR3 coding DNA: TGTGCCAGCAGCCGGGACAGGGTCGCCAATGAGCAGTTCTTC.

The chain couples TRBV12-3 or TRBV12-4 to TRBJ1-5, with a weak D call TRBD1 (6 bases). V lost 7 bases, J lost 6 bases, and 13 bases lay in between. The length of the CDR3 is 13 residues. The CDR3 is CASTAGDGQPQHF. The CDR3 nucleotides are TGTGCCAGCACCGCAGGGGACGGTCAGCCCCAGCATTTT.

The V gene is TRBV7-2, the J gene TRBJ2-5; 7 nucleotides align to TRBD2. V trimming: 5 bases; J trimming: 2 bases; junction bases outside the gene matches: 17. Germline V gives CDR1 SGHTA, CDR2 FQGNSA. The CDR3 extends over 18 amino acids. Here the CDR3 reads CASSTPLGLAGPQETQYF. The CDR3 DNA is TGTGCCAGCAGCACACCCCTAGGTTTAGCGGGCCCACAAGAGACCCAGTACTTC.

The rearrangement links TRBV20-1 to TRBJ1-5; TRBD1 is a possible D gene (6 bases). CDR3 size: 14 residues. Germline assignment: CDR1 DFQATT and CDR2 SNEGSKA (reference sequence). V lost 5 bases to trimming and J lost 3 bases, with 14 bases between them. CDR3 sequence: CSAQHRDINQPQHF. The CDR3 DNA sequence: TGCAGTGCTCAACACCGGGACATCAATCAGCCCCAGCATTTT.

This clonotype was recorded at least ten times. This sequence joins TRBV7-2 and TRBJ2-7, with 9 bases fitting TRBD2. The CDR3 loop spans 15 amino acids. CDR1 is SGHTA, CDR2 FQGNSA, per germline. V was clipped by 7 bases and J by 5 bases; unmatched bases: 12. CDR3: CASNKASGRKNEQYF. The CDR3 coding sequence is TGTGCCAGCAATAAAGCGAGCGGGAGGAAGAACGAGCAGTACTTC.

This clonotype was seen many times. This chain connects TRBV6-6 to TRBJ2-5, with D uncertain. Germline V gene data show CDR1 as MNHNY and CDR2 as SVGAGI (reference sequence). V dropped 5 bases and J dropped 5 bases, with 15 bases sitting between them. The CDR3 sequence is 14 residues long. The CDR3 is CASSQVRSGETQYF. CDR3 in DNA: TGTGCCAGCAGTCAAGTTAGGTCCGGGGAGACCCAGTACTTC.

Worth noting for this clonotype: The limits of the CDR3 on the DNA are not certain, so only TCRdb's listed CDR3 is given. The chain links TRBV7-5 to TRBJ2-3; no DNA check was done on the table's D call, TRBD2. TRBV7-5 is annotated as a pseudogene. The CDR3 is 17 residues long, ends included. CDR3 amino acids: CISVPVPGLDGTDTQYF.

This clonotype was seen a few times. The J gene is TRBJ2-7, the V gene TRBV20-1; 8 bases agree with TRBD2. The CDR3 has 15 amino acids. The junction had 11 bases not matched to a gene; V was cut back by 5 bases and J by 2 bases. The V gene's germline CDR1 is DFQATT and CDR2 SNEGSKA (reference sequence). The CDR3 nucleotides read TGCAGTGCTCTTCCGCTTAGCGGGGCCGCCTACGAGCAGTACTTC. Translated: CSALPLSGAAYEQYF.

This clonotype was seen a few times. The chain links TRBV24-1 to TRBJ1-2; D remains ambiguous. Between the trimmed V and J ends, which lost 0 bases and 8 bases, there was a span of 9 bases. CDR1 and CDR2 from the germline V gene are KGHDR and SFDVKD. The CDR3 has 13 amino acids. CDR3 in amino acids: CATSDLHLGGYTF. DNA of the CDR3: TGTGCCACCAGTGATTTGCACCTAGGGGGCTACACCTTC.

This clonotype was picked up a small number of times. This sequence joins TRBV19 and TRBJ2-1; D is perhaps TRBD1 or TRBD2 (5 bases each). This CDR3 comprises 17 residues. CDR1 and CDR2 from the germline V gene are LNHDA and SQIVND (reference sequence). Trimming shortened V by 5 bases and J by 0 bases, and 17 bases separated the two germline ends. CDR3 loop: CASSGKGPTSSYNEQFF. As DNA, the CDR3 is TGTGCCAGTAGTGGAAAGGGACCTACGAGCTCCTACAATGAGCAGTTCTTC.

This clonotype was recorded many times. The J gene is TRBJ2-2, the V gene TRBV4-3, with unresolved D. This CDR3 comprises 15 residues. Trimming stripped 0 bases from V and 4 bases from J, with 9 bases between. Germline CDR1 reads LGHNA; CDR2 reads YSLEER. Here the CDR3 DNA reads TGCGCCAGCAGCCAAGATCGCGCCGGCACCGGGGAGCTGTTTTTT. Amino acids: CASSQDRAGTGELFF.

The J gene is TRBJ1-1, the V gene TRBV6-7; no clear D. TRBV6-7 is an ORF for which the function is uncertain. The length of the CDR3 is 12 residues. The ends were cut back, 4 bases at V and 7 bases at J, with 10 bases in the middle. The CDR3 spells CASSSTDCEAFF. CDR3 nucleotide sequence: TGTGCCAGCAGTTCTACAGACTGTGAAGCTTTCTTT.

This clonotype was observed at least ten times. The chain carries TRBV28 and TRBJ2-1; 8 nucleotides match TRBD2. Germline V lookup: CDR1 MDHEN, CDR2 SYDVKM. V lost 7 bases and J lost 8; bases outside the gene matches: 10. This CDR3 is built from 14 residues. CDR3 in amino acids: CASTFGRALDEQFF. The CDR3 DNA sequence: TGTGCCAGCACCTTCGGGAGGGCCCTGGATGAGCAGTTCTTC.

The V call is TRBV28, the J call TRBJ2-7; 13 bases are shared with TRBD2. V dropped 6 bases and J dropped 0; count of bases not matched to a gene: 20. Germline loops: CDR1 MDHEN, CDR2 SYDVKM. The CDR3 length is 21 residues. The CDR3 sequence is CASSQRGGTGTSGKSSYEQYF. CDR3 DNA sequence: TGTGCCAGCAGCCAACGTGGGGGAACAGGGACTAGCGGGAAATCCTCCTACGAGCAGTACTTC. The complete variable domain, with remaining parts taken from reference TRBV28 and TRBJ2-7, reads DVKVTQSSRYLVKRTGEKVFLECVQDMDHENMFWYRQDPGLGLRLIYFSYDVKMKEKGDIPEGYSVSREKKERFSLILESASTNQTSMYLCASSQRGGTGTSGKSSYEQYFGPGTRLTVT.

Many counts were recorded for this clonotype. The chain has TRBV2 and TRBJ1-1, with D possibly TRBD1 on 5 matching bases. This CDR3 has 13 amino acids. Trimming shortened V by 2 bases and J by 11 bases, and 15 bases separated the two germline ends. Germline lookup yields CDR1 SNHLY and CDR2 FYNNEI. CDR3 sequence reads: CASSEQGRGSAFF. The CDR3 DNA reads TGTGCCAGCAGTGAACAGGGTAGAGGTTCGGCTTTCTTT. Variable domain in full (rest from reference TRBV2 and TRBJ1-1): EPEVTQTPSHQVTQMGQEVILRCVPISNHLYFYWYRQILGQKVEFLVSFYNNEISEKSEIFDDQFSVERPDGSNFTLKIRSTKLEDSAMYFCASSEQGRGSAFFGQGTRLTVV.

The chain combines TRBV5-4 with TRBJ2-7; 8 bases align to TRBD2. CDR3 size: 14 residues. The germline V gene encodes CDR1 SGHNT and CDR2 YYREEE (reference sequence). Trimming took 4 bases from V and 4 from J; bases not matched to a gene: 7. The CDR3 sequence is CASSQATSAYEQYF. The CDR3 DNA reads as TGTGCCAGCAGCCAAGCGACTAGCGCATACGAGCAGTACTTC.

This clonotype showed up many times. This chain joins TRBV7-2 and TRBJ1-2, with D unclear. There are 14 residues in the CDR3. Looked up from germline, CDR1 is SGHTA and CDR2 is FQGNSA. V lost 1 base to trimming and J lost 8 bases, with 14 bases between them. CDR3 nucleotide sequence: TGTGCCAGCAGCTTAGGGCGTGGGGAGGAGGGCTACACCTTC. It specifies CASSLGRGEEGYTF.

This clonotype came up a few times. The chain couples TRBV27 to TRBJ1-1, with D perhaps matching TRBD1 (5 bases). The germline V gene encodes CDR1 MNHEY and CDR2 SMNVEV (reference sequence). This CDR3 spans 16 amino acids. The ends were cut back, 4 bases at V and 1 base at J, with 16 bases in the middle. CDR3 in DNA: TGTGCCAGCAGTTCATACCTCAGGGACGGGAACACTGAAGCTTTCTTT. Translated: CASSSYLRDGNTEAFF.

This clonotype turned up a few times. The CDR3 here is CASTPDRALYGYTF. In nucleotides, the CDR3 is TGTGCCAGCACCCCGGACAGGGCCCTCTATGGCTACACCTTC. The J gene is TRBJ1-2, the V gene TRBV11-2; TRBD1 matches 8 bases. The germline gives CDR1 SGHAT, CDR2 FQNNGV. V dropped 7 bases and J dropped 4; count of bases not matched to a gene: 8. The CDR3 runs to 14 residues. Variable domain in full (rest from reference TRBV11-2 and TRBJ1-2): EAGVAQSPRYKIIEKRQSVAFWCNPISGHATLYWYQQILGQGPKLLIQFQNNGVVDDSQLPKDRFSAERLKGVDSTLKIQPAKLEDSAVYLCASTPDRALYGYTFGSGTRLTVV.

This clonotype was counted at least ten times. This sequence joins TRBV7-2 and TRBJ2-3, with 9 bases lining up with TRBD1. The J segment lost 7 bases and the V segment lost 4 bases, leaving 12 bases of the junction unmatched. Germline-derived CDR1 and CDR2 are SGHTA and FQGNSA. There are 16 residues in the CDR3. The CDR3 reads CASSSPRDRDLNTQYF. The CDR3 region has the DNA TGTGCCAGCAGCTCCCCCCGGGACAGGGATCTGAATACGCAGTATTTT.

This clonotype was observed at least ten times. The chain is built from TRBV11-3 and TRBJ2-5, with D perhaps TRBD2 (7 bases). Germline V gene data show CDR1 as SGHNT and CDR2 as YENEEA. V dropped 3 bases and J dropped 1 base, with 12 bases sitting between them. The CDR3 loop spans 15 amino acids. CDR3 DNA: TGTGCCAGCAGCTTGGGGGGGCAACCCCAAGAGACCCAGTACTTC. Translation gives CASSLGGQPQETQYF.

This clonotype was seen many times. The chain carries TRBV6-1 and TRBJ1-4; unclear D gene. CDR1 is MNHNS and CDR2 is SASEGT in the germline V gene. This CDR3 spans 12 amino acids. V lost 8 bases and J 10 bases, leaving 14 bases between the germline ends. The DNA of the CDR3 is TGTGCCAGCTTCGGGCCTCAGAGAAAACTGTTTTTT. Its protein product is CASFGPQRKLFF.

This clonotype was seen many times. The rearrangement links TRBV5-5 to TRBJ2-1; D gene ambiguous. The germline V gene has CDR1 SGHKS and CDR2 YYEKEE (reference sequence). V gave up 4 bases and J gave up 0 bases, with 14 bases separating them. This CDR3 region has 16 residues. The CDR3 coding sequence is TGTGCCAGCAGCCCCACGCCGGTAAGCTCCTACAATGAGCAGTTCTTC. Its translation: CASSPTPVSSYNEQFF.

V and J are TRBV5-1 and TRBJ2-5; possibly TRBD1 or TRBD2 for D (5 bases each). The V and J ends lost 0 bases and 4 bases respectively, with 10 bases between them. This CDR3 has 14 residues. Germline V gene data show CDR1 as SGHRS and CDR2 as YFSETQ. The CDR3 here is CASSLGGTRETQYF. The CDR3 DNA reads TGCGCCAGCAGCTTGGGGGGGACCCGAGAGACCCAGTACTTC.